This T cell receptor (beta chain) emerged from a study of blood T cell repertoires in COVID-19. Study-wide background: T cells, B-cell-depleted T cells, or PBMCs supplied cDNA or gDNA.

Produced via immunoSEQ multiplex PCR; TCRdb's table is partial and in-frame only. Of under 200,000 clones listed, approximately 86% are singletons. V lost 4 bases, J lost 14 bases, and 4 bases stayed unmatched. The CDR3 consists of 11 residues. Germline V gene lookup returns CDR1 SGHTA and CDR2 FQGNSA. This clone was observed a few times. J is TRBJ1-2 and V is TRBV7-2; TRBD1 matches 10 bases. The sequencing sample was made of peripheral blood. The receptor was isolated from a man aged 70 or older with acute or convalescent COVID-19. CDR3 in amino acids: CASSSGQGFTF. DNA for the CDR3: TGTGCCAGCAGCTCGGGACAGGGGTTTACCTTC. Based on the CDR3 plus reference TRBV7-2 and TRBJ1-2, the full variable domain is GAGVSQSPSNKVTEKGKDVELRCDPISGHTALYWYRQSLGQGLEFLIYFQGNSAPDKSGLPSDRFSAERTGGSVSTLTIQRTQQEDSAVYLCASSSGQGFTFGSGTRLTVV.